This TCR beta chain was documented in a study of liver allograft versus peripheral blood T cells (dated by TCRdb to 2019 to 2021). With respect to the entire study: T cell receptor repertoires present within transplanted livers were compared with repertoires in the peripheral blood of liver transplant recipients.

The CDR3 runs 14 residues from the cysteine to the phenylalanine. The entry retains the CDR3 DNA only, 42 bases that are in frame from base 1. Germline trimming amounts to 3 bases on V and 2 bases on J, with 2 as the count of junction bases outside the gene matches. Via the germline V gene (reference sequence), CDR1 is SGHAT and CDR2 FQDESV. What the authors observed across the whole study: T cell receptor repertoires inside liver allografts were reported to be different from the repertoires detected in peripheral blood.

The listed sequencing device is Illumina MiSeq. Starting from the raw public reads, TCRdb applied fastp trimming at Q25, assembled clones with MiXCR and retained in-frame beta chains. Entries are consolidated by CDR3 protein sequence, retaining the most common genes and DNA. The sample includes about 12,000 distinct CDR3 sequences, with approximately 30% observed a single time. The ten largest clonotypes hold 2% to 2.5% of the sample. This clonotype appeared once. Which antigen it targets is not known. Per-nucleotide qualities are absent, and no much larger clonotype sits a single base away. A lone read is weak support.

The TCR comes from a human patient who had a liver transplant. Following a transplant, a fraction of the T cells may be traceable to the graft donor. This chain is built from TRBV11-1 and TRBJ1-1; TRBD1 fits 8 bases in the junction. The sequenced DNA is TGTGCCAGCAGCTTTGACAGGGGAAACACTGAAGCTTTCTTT. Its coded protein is CASSFDRGNTEAFF.